The T cell receptor (beta chain) described here comes from a study of blood T cell repertoires in COVID-19. Assay: immunoSEQ multiplex PCR; the TCRdb copy retains only in-frame clones and omits some. Of about 170,000 clones detected, about four fifths appear once; the ten largest clones hold approximately 11%. Losses at the gene ends were 4 bases for V and 3 bases for J; bases not matched to a gene: 6. CDR1 and CDR2 from the germline V gene are SGHNT and YENEEA. The CDR3 runs to 17 residues. This clonotype was sampled from a man aged 70-80 years with active or convalescent COVID-19. The J gene is TRBJ2-3, the V gene TRBV11-3; 14 nucleotides align to TRBD2. Sequenced: peripheral blood. CDR3 sequence: CASSSPGLAGVTDTQYF. CDR3 nucleotides: TGTGCCAGCAGCTCACCGGGACTAGCGGGAGTAACAGATACGCAGTATTTT.